This T cell receptor beta chain was identified in a study of response to subunit inactivated influenza vaccine. MiXCR was run by TCRdb on the RT-PCR reads, yielding one entry per CDR3 protein. In the table there are about 800,000 distinct CDR3 sequences, 21% of which are singletons. There are many counts of this clonotype. Its antigen remains unidentified. Germline-derived CDR1 and CDR2 are DFQATT and SNEGSKA (reference sequence). The V and J ends lost 5 bases and 0 bases respectively, with 11 bases between them. CDR3 length equals 14 residues. Study conclusions and caveats: Authors suggested each seasonal flu vaccination may recruit only limited numbers of new T cells.

The receptor was isolated from a man aged 45-65 years who received an inactivated influenza vaccine. The chain combines TRBV20-1 with TRBJ2-1, with a weak D call TRBD2 (6 bases). The sequencing here drew on PBMCs from blood, taken roughly 5 days after vaccination. CDR3 DNA: TGCAGTGCTGAGGGAGGCGGCTCCTACAATGAGCAGTTCTTC. As protein: CSAEGGGSYNEQFF.